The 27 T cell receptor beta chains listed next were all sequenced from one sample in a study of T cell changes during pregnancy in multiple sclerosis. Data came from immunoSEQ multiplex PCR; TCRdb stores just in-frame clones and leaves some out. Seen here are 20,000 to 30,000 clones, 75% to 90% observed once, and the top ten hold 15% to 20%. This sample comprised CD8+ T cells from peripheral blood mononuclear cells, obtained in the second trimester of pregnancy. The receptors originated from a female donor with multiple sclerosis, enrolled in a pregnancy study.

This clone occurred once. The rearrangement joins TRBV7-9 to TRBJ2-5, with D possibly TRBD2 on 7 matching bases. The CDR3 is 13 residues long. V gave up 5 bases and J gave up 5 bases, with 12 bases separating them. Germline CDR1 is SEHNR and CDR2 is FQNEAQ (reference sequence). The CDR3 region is CASSPPGGETQYF. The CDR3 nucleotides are TGTGCCAGCAGCCCACCGGGGGGCGAGACCCAGTACTTC.

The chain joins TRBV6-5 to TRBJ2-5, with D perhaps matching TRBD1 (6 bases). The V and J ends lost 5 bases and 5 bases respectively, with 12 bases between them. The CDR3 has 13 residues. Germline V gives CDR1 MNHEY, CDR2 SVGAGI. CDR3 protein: CASSTQGRETQYF. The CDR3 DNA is TGTGCCAGCAGTACACAGGGTCGGGAGACCCAGTACTTC.

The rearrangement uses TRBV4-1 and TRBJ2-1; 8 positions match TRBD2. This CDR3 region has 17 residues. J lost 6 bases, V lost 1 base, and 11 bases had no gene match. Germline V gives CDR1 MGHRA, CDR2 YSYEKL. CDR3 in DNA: TGCGCCAGCAGCCAAGGCGACAGCGGGAGATTTTTCAATGAGCAGTTCTTC. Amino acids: CASSQGDSGRFFNEQFF.

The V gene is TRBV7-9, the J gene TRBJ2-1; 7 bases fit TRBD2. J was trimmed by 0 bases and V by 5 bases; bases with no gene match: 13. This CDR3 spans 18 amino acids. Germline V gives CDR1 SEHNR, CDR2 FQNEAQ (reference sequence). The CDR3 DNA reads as TGTGCCAGCAGCCAGTCGCGGCGGGAGCCCAGCTCCTACAATGAGCAGTTCTTC. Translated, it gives CASSQSRREPSSYNEQFF.

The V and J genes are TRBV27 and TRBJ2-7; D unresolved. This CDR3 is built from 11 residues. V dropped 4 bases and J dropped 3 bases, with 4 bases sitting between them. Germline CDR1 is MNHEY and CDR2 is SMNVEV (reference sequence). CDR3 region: CASSSGYEQYF. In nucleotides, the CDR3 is TGTGCCAGCAGTTCGGGCTACGAGCAGTACTTC.

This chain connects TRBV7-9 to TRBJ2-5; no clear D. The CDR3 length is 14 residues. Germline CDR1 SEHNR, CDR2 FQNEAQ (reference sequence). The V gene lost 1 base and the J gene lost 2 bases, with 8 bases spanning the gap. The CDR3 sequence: CASSLVGRQETQYF. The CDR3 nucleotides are TGTGCCAGCAGCTTAGTTGGCAGACAAGAGACCCAGTACTTC.

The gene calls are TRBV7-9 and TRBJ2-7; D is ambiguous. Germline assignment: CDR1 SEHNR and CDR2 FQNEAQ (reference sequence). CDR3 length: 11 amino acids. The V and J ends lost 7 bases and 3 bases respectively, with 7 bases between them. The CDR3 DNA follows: TGTGCCAGCACCCCCGGCTACGAGCAGTACTTC. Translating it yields CASTPGYEQYF.

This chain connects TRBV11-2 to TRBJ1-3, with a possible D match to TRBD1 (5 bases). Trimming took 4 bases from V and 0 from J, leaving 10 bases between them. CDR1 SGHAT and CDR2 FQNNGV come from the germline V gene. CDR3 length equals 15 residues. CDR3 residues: CASSSDRHSGNTIYF. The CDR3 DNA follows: TGTGCCAGCAGCTCCGACAGACACTCTGGAAACACCATATATTTT.

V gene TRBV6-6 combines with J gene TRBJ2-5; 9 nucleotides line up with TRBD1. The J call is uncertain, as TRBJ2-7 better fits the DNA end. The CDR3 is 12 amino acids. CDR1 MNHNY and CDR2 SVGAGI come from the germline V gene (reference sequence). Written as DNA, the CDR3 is TGTGCCAGCGGGACAGGGATCTACGAGCAGTACTTC. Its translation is CASGTGIYEQYF.

CDR3 DNA sequence: TGTGCCAGCAGCTCAACTAGCGGGATAATGAATGAGCAGTTCTTC. This encodes CASSSTSGIMNEQFF. The chain links TRBV7-2 to TRBJ2-1, with 10 bases that match TRBD2. Unmatched junction bases numbered 7, after V lost 4 bases and J lost 7 bases. The CDR3 consists of 15 residues. In germline, CDR1 is SGHTA, CDR2 FQGNSA.

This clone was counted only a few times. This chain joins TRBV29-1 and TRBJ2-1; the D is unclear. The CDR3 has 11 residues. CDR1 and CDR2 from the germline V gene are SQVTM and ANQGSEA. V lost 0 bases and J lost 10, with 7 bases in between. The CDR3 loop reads CSVEDQIEQFF. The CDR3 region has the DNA TGCAGCGTTGAAGATCAGATAGAGCAGTTCTTC.

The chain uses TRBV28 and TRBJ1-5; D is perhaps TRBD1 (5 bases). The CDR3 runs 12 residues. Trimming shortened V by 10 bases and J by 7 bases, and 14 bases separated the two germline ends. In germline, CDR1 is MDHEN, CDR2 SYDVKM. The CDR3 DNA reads TGTGCCACCGCAGGGCTGGGGCAGCCCCAGCATTTT. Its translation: CATAGLGQPQHF. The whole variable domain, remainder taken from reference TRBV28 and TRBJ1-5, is DVKVTQSSRYLVKRTGEKVFLECVQDMDHENMFWYRQDPGLGLRLIYFSYDVKMKEKGDIPEGYSVSREKKERFSLILESASTNQTSMYLCATAGLGQPQHFGDGTRLSIL.

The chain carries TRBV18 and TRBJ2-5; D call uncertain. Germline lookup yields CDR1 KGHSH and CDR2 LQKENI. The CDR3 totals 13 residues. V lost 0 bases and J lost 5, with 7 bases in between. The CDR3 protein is CASSPPARETQYF. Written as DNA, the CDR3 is TGTGCCAGCTCACCACCGGCGCGGGAGACCCAGTACTTC. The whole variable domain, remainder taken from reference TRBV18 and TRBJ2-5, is NAGVMQNPRHLVRRRGQEARLRCSPMKGHSHVYWYRQLPEEGLKFMVYLQKENIIDESGMPKERFSAEFPKEGPSILRIQQVVRGDSAAYFCASSPPARETQYFGPGTRLLVL.

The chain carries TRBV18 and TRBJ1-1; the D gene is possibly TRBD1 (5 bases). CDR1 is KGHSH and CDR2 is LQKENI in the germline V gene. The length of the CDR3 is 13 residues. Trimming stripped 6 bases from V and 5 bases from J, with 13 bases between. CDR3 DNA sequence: TGTGCCAGCTCTGTGGACAAGTCAACTGAAGCTTTCTTT. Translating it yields CASSVDKSTEAFF.

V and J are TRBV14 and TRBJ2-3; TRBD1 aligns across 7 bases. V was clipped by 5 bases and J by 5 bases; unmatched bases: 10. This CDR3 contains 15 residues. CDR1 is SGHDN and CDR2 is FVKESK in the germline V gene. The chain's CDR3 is CASSVRQGSLDTQYF. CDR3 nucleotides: TGTGCCAGCAGCGTCCGACAGGGTTCGTTAGATACGCAGTATTTT.

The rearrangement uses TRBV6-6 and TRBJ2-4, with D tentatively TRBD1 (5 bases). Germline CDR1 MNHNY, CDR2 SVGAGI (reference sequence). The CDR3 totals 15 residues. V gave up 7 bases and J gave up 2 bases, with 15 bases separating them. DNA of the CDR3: TGTGCCAGCACCATACAGGTCGGATCCAAAAACATTCAGTACTTC. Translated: CASTIQVGSKNIQYF.

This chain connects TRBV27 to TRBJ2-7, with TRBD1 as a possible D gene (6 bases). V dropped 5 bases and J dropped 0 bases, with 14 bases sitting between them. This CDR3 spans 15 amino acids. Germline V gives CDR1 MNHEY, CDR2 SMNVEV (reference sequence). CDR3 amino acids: CASSLGTSNSYEQYF. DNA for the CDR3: TGTGCCAGCAGTCTCGGGACATCTAACTCCTACGAGCAGTACTTC.

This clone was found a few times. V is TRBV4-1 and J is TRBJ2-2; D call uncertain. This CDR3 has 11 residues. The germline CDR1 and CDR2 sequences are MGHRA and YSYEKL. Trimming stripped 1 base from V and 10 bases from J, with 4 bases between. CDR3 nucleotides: TGCGCCAGCAGCCAAGGCGAGGAGCTGTTTTTT. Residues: CASSQGEELFF.

Here the CDR3 DNA reads TGTGCCAGCAGCTTAGGGCTAGGGGGCTTCGAAGCCTACGAGCAGTACTTC. Residues: CASSLGLGGFEAYEQYF. The chain employs TRBV7-9 and TRBJ2-7; 7 bases align to TRBD1. V lost 1 base and J lost 2; bases outside the gene matches: 11. CDR3 length: 17 residues. Germline V gene lookup returns CDR1 SEHNR and CDR2 FQNEAQ (reference sequence).

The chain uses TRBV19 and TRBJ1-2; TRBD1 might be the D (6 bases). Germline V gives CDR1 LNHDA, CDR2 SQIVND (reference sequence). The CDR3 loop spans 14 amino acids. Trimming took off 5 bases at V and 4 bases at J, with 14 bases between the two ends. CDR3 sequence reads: CASSSAPTGYGYTF. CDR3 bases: TGTGCCAGTAGTTCAGCCCCGACAGGCTATGGCTACACCTTC.

As DNA, the CDR3 is TGTGCCAGCAGCTTGGCCGGGCGGGGGACCGATGAGCAGTTCTTC. This sequence encodes CASSLAGRGTDEQFF. The chain has TRBV5-4 and TRBJ2-1; 7 bases match TRBD2. Losses at the gene ends were 0 bases for V and 8 bases for J; bases not matched to a gene: 8. The CDR3 runs 15 residues. Germline-derived CDR1 and CDR2 are SGHNT and YYREEE (reference sequence). The complete variable domain, with remaining parts taken from reference TRBV5-4 and TRBJ2-1, reads ETGVTQSPTHLIKTRGQQVTLRCSSQSGHNTVSWYQQALGQGPQFIFQYYREEENGRGNFPPRFSGLQFPNYSSELNVNALELDDSALYLCASSLAGRGTDEQFFGPGTRLTVL.

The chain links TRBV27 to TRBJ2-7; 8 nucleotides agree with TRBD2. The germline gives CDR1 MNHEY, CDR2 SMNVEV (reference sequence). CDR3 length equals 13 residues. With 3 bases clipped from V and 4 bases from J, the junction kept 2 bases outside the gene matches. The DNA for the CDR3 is TGTGCCAGCAGTTTGGGCGGGAGGTACGAGCAGTACTTC. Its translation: CASSLGGRYEQYF.

CDR3 in amino acids: CASSDGLAGGSRGKNIQYF. The CDR3 DNA reads as TGTGCCAGCAGTGACGGGCTAGCGGGAGGATCGAGGGGCAAAAACATTCAGTACTTC. The rearrangement links TRBV2 to TRBJ2-4, with TRBD2 matching over 11 bases. After removal of 3 bases from V and 3 bases from J, the junction contained 13 bases not matched to a gene. The CDR3 is 19 amino acids. Germline values: CDR1 SNHLY, CDR2 FYNNEI.

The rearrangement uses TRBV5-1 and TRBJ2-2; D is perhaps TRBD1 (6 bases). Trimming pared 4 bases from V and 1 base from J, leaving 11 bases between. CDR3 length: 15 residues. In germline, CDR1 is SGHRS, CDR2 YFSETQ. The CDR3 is CASSPRTENTGELFF. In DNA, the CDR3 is TGCGCCAGCAGCCCAAGGACAGAGAACACCGGGGAGCTGTTTTTT.

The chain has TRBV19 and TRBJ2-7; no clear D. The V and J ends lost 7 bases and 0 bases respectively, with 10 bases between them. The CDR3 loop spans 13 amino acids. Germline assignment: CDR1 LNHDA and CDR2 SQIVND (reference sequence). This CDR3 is CASKADNSYEQYF. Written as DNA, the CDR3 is TGTGCCAGTAAGGCAGACAACTCCTACGAGCAGTACTTC.

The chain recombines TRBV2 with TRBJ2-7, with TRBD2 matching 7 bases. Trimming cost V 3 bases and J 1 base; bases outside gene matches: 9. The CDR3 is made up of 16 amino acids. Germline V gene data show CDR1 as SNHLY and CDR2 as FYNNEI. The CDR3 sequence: CASSDGGGRGSYEQYF. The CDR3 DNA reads TGTGCCAGCAGTGATGGCGGGGGTCGAGGATCCTACGAGCAGTACTTC.

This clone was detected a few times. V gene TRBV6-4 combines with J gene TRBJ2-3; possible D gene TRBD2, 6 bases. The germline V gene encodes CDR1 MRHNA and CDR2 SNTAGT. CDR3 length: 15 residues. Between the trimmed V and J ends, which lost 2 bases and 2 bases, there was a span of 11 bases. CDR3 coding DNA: TGTGCCAGCAGTGACGGGACGGGGGACACAGATACGCAGTATTTT. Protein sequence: CASSDGTGDTDTQYF.